These 15 T cell receptor beta chains came from one sample sequenced in a study of Ad26.COV2.S vaccination and SARS-CoV-2 variants. The assay was immunoSEQ multiplex PCR, and TCRdb's table has in-frame clones only and misses some. The repertoire holds roughly 380,000 clones, with approximately 90% as singletons. Specimen: peripheral blood, collected after recovery from COVID-19. These receptors were collected from a human donor who had recovered from COVID-19.

The V gene is TRBV6-5, the J gene TRBJ2-7; D is uncertain. Trimming took 0 bases from V and 0 from J, leaving 9 bases between them. From germline, CDR1 is MNHEY and CDR2 SVGAGI. The CDR3 sequence is 15 residues long. This chain's CDR3 is CASSYSTYNSYEQYF. CDR3 bases: TGTGCCAGCAGTTACTCGACTTACAACTCCTACGAGCAGTACTTC.

V is TRBV21-1 and J is TRBJ2-7; the D call TRBD2 from the table was never checked on the DNA. TRBV21-1 is annotated as a pseudogene. The CDR3 spans 18 residues. As DNA, the CDR3 is TGTGCCAGCAGCAGTAGGAGAACGGGAAACTATAGCTCCTACGAGCAGTACTTC. Protein product: CASSSRRTGNYSSYEQYF.

This clone has only a few counts. The chain combines TRBV7-9 with TRBJ1-3; D is undetermined. The CDR3 consists of 14 residues. Between the trimmed V and J ends, which lost 0 bases and 4 bases, there was a span of 7 bases. CDR1 and CDR2 (germline): SEHNR, FQNEAQ (reference sequence). This CDR3 is CASSLARIGNTIYF. Here the CDR3 DNA reads TGTGCCAGCAGCTTAGCCAGGATCGGAAACACCATATATTTT.

There are many counts of this clone. The rearrangement links TRBV27 to TRBJ1-1; unclear D gene. V was cut by 3 bases and J by 3 bases, with 14 bases left in between. The CDR3 contains 15 residues. Germline lookup yields CDR1 MNHEY and CDR2 SMNVEV (reference sequence). CDR3 residues: CASSLGSAAHTEAFF. The DNA of the CDR3 is TGTGCCAGCAGTTTGGGTTCGGCAGCCCACACTGAAGCTTTCTTT.

This clone was picked up one time. V and J are TRBV18 and TRBJ1-1; D is uncertain. The CDR3 covers 15 residues. Germline CDR1 is KGHSH and CDR2 is LQKENI. Trimming removed 3 bases from V and 1 base from J, with 12 bases in between. This chain's CDR3 is CASSPARTENTEAFF. The CDR3 DNA sequence: TGTGCCAGCTCACCCGCAAGGACGGAGAACACTGAAGCTTTCTTT.

The V gene is TRBV7-6, the J gene TRBJ1-4; 7 bases are a match to TRBD1. The V and J ends lost 5 bases and 6 bases, in that order; junction bases with no gene match: 12. The V gene's germline CDR1 is SGHVS and CDR2 FNYEAQ. This CDR3 has 16 amino acids. The CDR3: CASSPGGGVWHEKLFF. CDR3 nucleotides: TGTGCCAGCAGCCCAGGGGGTGGGGTGTGGCATGAAAAACTGTTTTTT.

The chain has TRBV6-4 and TRBJ2-3; D possibly corresponds to TRBD2 (7 bases). This CDR3 has 17 residues. The V gene's germline CDR1 is MRHNA and CDR2 SNTAGT. V dropped 0 bases and J dropped 1 base, with 14 bases sitting between them. CDR3 sequence: CASSDSWGGIGTDTQYF. DNA for the CDR3: TGTGCCAGCAGTGACTCGTGGGGGGGCATCGGCACAGATACGCAGTATTTT.

The V gene is TRBV7-8, the J gene TRBJ2-1; 7 bases align to TRBD2. Germline loops: CDR1 SGHVS, CDR2 FQNEAQ. V was pared by 6 bases and J by 9 bases, with 8 bases of the junction left unmatched. The CDR3 is 13 residues long. The CDR3 bases are TGTGCCAGCAGGCCATTGGGGGAGGGTGAGCAGTTCTTC. It yields the protein CASRPLGEGEQFF.

Points on this clone: Additional DNA sequences in this sample encode the identical CDR3. The V call is TRBV6-5, the J call TRBJ1-5; 9 positions match TRBD1. This CDR3 spans 14 amino acids. J gave up 0 bases and V 8 bases, and 2 bases lay outside the gene matches. The germline gives CDR1 MNHEY, CDR2 SVGAGI. The CDR3 spells CASETGGSNQPQHF. In DNA, the CDR3 is TGTGCCAGCGAGACAGGGGGTAGCAATCAGCCCCAGCATTTT.

V usage is TRBV19 and J usage is TRBJ1-1; weak D call: TRBD1 (6 bases). The V end lost 5 bases, the J end lost 6 bases, and 16 bases lay between the germline ends. Germline V gene data show CDR1 as LNHDA and CDR2 as SQIVND (reference sequence). This CDR3 is built from 14 residues. CDR3 DNA: TGTGCCAGTAGTCCACAGGGCGTTGGGGCTGAAGCTTTCTTT. Protein sequence: CASSPQGVGAEAFF.

The chain is built from TRBV6-2 or TRBV6-3 and TRBJ1-1, with TRBD1 matching 7 bases. With V trimmed by 0 bases and J by 7 bases, 11 bases remained unmatched. The CDR3 sequence is 16 residues long. CDR1 MNHEY and CDR2 SVGEGT come from the germline V gene. The CDR3 spells CASSYSGGGGPNEAFF. CDR3 in DNA: TGTGCCAGCAGTTACTCTGGAGGGGGCGGTCCGAATGAAGCTTTCTTT.

The V call is TRBV29-1, the J call TRBJ1-2; D is undetermined. This CDR3 has 13 residues. CDR1 and CDR2 from the germline V gene are SQVTM and ANQGSEA. Trimming stripped 2 bases from V and 7 bases from J, with 14 bases between. The CDR3 reads CSVERRDLAGYTF. The CDR3 DNA reads as TGCAGCGTTGAAAGGCGAGATTTAGCTGGCTACACCTTC. The full variable domain, rest sourced from reference TRBV29-1 and TRBJ1-2, is SAVISQKPSRDICQRGTSLTIQCQVDSQVTMMFWYRQQPGQSLTLIATANQGSEATYESGFVIDKFPISRPNLTFSTLTVSNMSPEDSSIYLCSVERRDLAGYTFGSGTRLTVV.

The rearrangement joins TRBV4-3 to TRBJ2-7; TRBD1 might be the D (6 bases). The CDR3 is made up of 14 amino acids. Deletions cut 1 base from V and 3 bases from J, with 10 bases between. The germline gives CDR1 LGHNA, CDR2 YSLEER. CDR3 residues: CASSQVRGLYEQYF. In DNA, the CDR3 is TGCGCCAGCAGCCAAGTCAGGGGTCTCTACGAGCAGTACTTC.

The V gene is TRBV6-1, the J gene TRBJ1-1, with D hard to call. The CDR3 covers 16 residues. V lost 3 bases to trimming and J lost 0 bases, with 14 bases between them. In germline, CDR1 is MNHNS, CDR2 SASEGT. CDR3 coding DNA: TGTGCCAGCAGTGAGCCCCTTGGACGTATGAACACTGAAGCTTTCTTT. This encodes CASSEPLGRMNTEAFF.

In nucleotides, the CDR3 is TGTGCCAGCAGCTTAGGGGGTCAGCCCCAGCATTTT. Translated, it gives CASSLGGQPQHF. V usage is TRBV11-2 and J usage is TRBJ1-5; D call uncertain. This CDR3 is built from 12 residues. V dropped 1 base and J dropped 6 bases, with 4 bases sitting between them. Germline CDR1 SGHAT, CDR2 FQNNGV. Complete variable domain (other parts from reference TRBV11-2 and TRBJ1-5): EAGVAQSPRYKIIEKRQSVAFWCNPISGHATLYWYQQILGQGPKLLIQFQNNGVVDDSQLPKDRFSAERLKGVDSTLKIQPAKLEDSAVYLCASSLGGQPQHFGDGTRLSIL.